The present entry profiles one T cell receptor (beta chain) with its context. This receptor's antigen is unknown. No much larger clonotype is one base removed from it; base qualities were not supplied. The cohort consisted of 670 or so healthy bone marrow donors. All cohort members were sampled while nominally healthy, although unrecorded immune exposures were likely present. The donor tested CMV seropositive, placing the donor among the 290 or so seropositive members of the cohort. Each donor provided a peripheral blood sample, and peripheral blood mononuclear cells were used for TCR beta sequencing. The Qiagen DNeasy Blood Extraction Kit was used to extract genomic DNA from the blood cell samples. The library was obtained by the immunoSEQ multiplex PCR assay. For the multiplex PCR, a mixture combining 60 forward primers for TCR Vbeta segments and 13 reverse primers for TCR Jbeta segments was used. The CDR3 region of rearranged TCR beta genes was amplified from genomic DNA with a multiplex PCR assay. The amplified TCR beta libraries were sequenced on the Illumina HiSeq System as 87-base-pair reads. The original pipeline was this. A later analysis counted 65 million to 90 million unique TCR beta chains across the 500 to 850 repertoires, and about 10 million of these chains were shared by at least two donors. A nearest-neighbor algorithm error-corrected the raw reads and collapsed the reads into unique sequences, merging closely related sequences to remove PCR and sequencing errors. To assign V, D and J gene segments, CDR3 sequences were aligned to IMGT reference sequences. Each retained sequence needed at least a six-nucleotide match to both a V gene segment and a J gene segment. A rearrangement counted as productive if the CDR3 had no stop codons and remained in frame with V and J, and every other rearrangement counted as non-productive. CDR3 was defined by IMGT convention, running from the second conserved V-encoded cysteine to the conserved J-encoded phenylalanine. The earlier analysis of about 590 of the donors excluded sequences that lacked an unambiguous match to a single V gene segment. In an earlier analysis of 587 of the donors, V segments were called functional above 56.7% productive rearrangements and were called segregating when the between-donor standard deviation exceeded 5%. To diagnose cytomegalovirus status from the catalog of TCR beta chain sequences, a statistical classification framework was built. A later analysis assigned V and J genes by comparing TCR nucleotide sequences with IMGT/GENE-DB human TR gene sequences. A later analysis assigned CDR3 sequences and most-parsimonious VDJ recombination scenarios with the TCRdist pipeline. In a later analysis, each TCR beta chain was defined by its CDR3 amino acid sequence together with its V-gene family, and reads without a unique V-gene family were excluded. To address suspected cross-contamination and a sequencing artifact, a later analysis removed 592 highly shared, low-generation-probability nucleotide sequences. A later analysis calculated a clonal expansion index for each public chain from normalized within-repertoire ranks of inferred template counts. In a later analysis, generation probabilities were computed with a VDJ recombination model fitted to out-of-frame rearrangements, and the resulting probabilities were checked against IGoR. Hypergeometric tests were used in a later analysis to score TCR-TCR, TCR-HLA and TCR-CMV co-occurrence, with a repertoire-size bias correction applied to the TCR pairs. In a later analysis, false discovery rates were estimated by permuting HLA or CMV assignments 20 times. In a later analysis, co-occurring TCRs were grouped using DBSCAN, with TCRdist sequence similarity added in when clustering inside HLA-allele-positive subsets. For co-occurrence clustering, repertoires with fewer than 30,000 or more than 120,000 public chains were excluded, along with roughly 5 repertoires with anomalous nucleotide sharing. The source is immuneACCESS, and TCRdb retained only in-frame sequences with V and J called. Part of the clones is not carried over; for the studies checked, unresolved V genes explain less than half of this, and the remainder is unexplained. From that table come the V and J calls and clone size; the DNA was used to work out D and trimming. The sample table shows about 140,000 clones, and roughly 80% are seen once. The top ten clonotypes cover around 9.1% of the sample.

This sample was taken from a study of cytomegalovirus exposure and HLA in healthy donors (dated by TCRdb to about 2017). With respect to the entire study: In an earlier analysis of 450 to 750 of the donors, 250 to 350 Gb of sequence data and 117 million unique TCR beta sequences from 180 million or so T cells were reported. An early release covering over 500 HLA-typed donors comprised roughly 300 gigabases of sequencing data and 85 million or so unique TCR sequences. Of the 300 to 450 genotyped donors, approximately 80% were placed in the genetic ancestry cluster associated with self-reported Caucasian donors. The study aimed to test whether cataloging public T cell receptors could reveal signatures of past pathogen exposure. The T cell repertoires of around 670 subjects were profiled by immunosequencing and related to cytomegalovirus serostatus. In addition to the first cohort of several hundred subjects, a separate validation cohort of some 120 different subjects was used. The study combined high-throughput TCR immunosequencing, statistical association of individual TCRs with disease status, and machine learning to predict cytomegalovirus infection status. A later analysis re-analyzed previously published TCR beta repertoires from 600 to 850 donors and added high-resolution HLA genotyping to study TCR occurrence patterns. The later analysis used no new phenotypic data to find candidate immune exposures, relying instead on TCR beta sequences and their occurrence across donors. To decide whether each TCR beta V gene segment behaved as functional or pseudogenic, an earlier analysis of fewer than 750 of the donors relied on high-throughput TCR beta sequencing. Donor age, sex, ethnicity and CMV serostatus were collected together with the repertoire data. A later genetic analysis used genome-wide SNP genotypes for about 55% of the 666 donors, treating that subset as a discovery cohort. Every repertoire in the discovery cohort had been generated on one and the same sequencing platform. HLA typing included class I and class II loci at four-digit resolution. Typing coverage differed by locus: A, B, C, DRB1 and DQB1 were typed in about 620-630 donors, DQA1 in 522, DPA1 in 600 to 610, and DPB1 in around 440. Several DR-DQ haplotypes were handled as single units for association and clustering because linkage in the cohort was strong. Across some 400 genotyped donors of the cohort, an average of roughly 250,000 unique TCR beta nucleotide sequences per donor were sequenced, and around 20% of those sequences were non-productive.

Overall study results and their limits: This cohort had only TCR beta chains sequenced, and the lack of alpha or paired-chain data limited which features could be detected. A later analysis associated about 16,000 TCR beta sequences with specific HLA alleles at a false discovery rate of 0.05. Linkage disequilibrium might explain the correlated functional status among segregating V segments, but an unknown experimental factor could not be ruled out. A later genetic analysis associated a missense DCLRE1C variant with V-gene and J-gene trimming of TCR beta chains, and an independent cohort replicated the association. Because some donors lacked HLA typing at each locus, the association tests relied only on the typed subset. Some IMGT-functional V segments, including TRBV6-2 and TRBV6-3, could not be told apart with the 87-base-pair reads, so those segments were excluded. In an earlier analysis of approximately 590 of the donors, most TCR beta V segments were observed in productive rearrangements about 90% or about 30% of the time, broadly matching IMGT annotations. A further reported finding was that TCR beta sequences accurately predicted the HLA-A and HLA-B alleles for most subjects in the first cohort. Because counts were too low, approximately 15 rarely observed V segments, including chromosome 9 orphons, were excluded from the earlier analysis of a few hundred of the donors. A total of 150 or so TCR beta chains were listed by the study as associated with cytomegalovirus. According to the authors, the approach could potentially be generalized to other disease states and immunological phenotypes. In vitro tests confirmed that a few of the cytomegalovirus-associated TCR beta chains recognize cytomegalovirus antigens. Sequencing depth was assumed to be roughly uniform across donors in the presence/absence analyses, though that assumption may not hold. CMV serostatus was the only immune exposure information available for the cohort. Most TCR sequences were seen in very few donors, while some public TCRs were found in many individuals. A cluster of highly shared sequence variants was judged likely to be a technical artifact of the sequencing pipeline. In a later analysis, the rate of TCR association differed among HLA loci, with DRB1 alleles having the most associated TCRs and HLA-C alleles having the fewest. Most CMV-associated TCR beta chains appeared to be HLA-restricted in a later analysis, and the HLA associations seemed to be driven largely by CMV exposure. A later analysis reported that several top co-occurrence clusters appeared linked to parvovirus B19, influenza, CMV and Epstein-Barr virus. In a later analysis, HLA-associated TCR beta chains showed more clonal expansion and lower generation probabilities than non-associated chains that were equally common. When HLA alleles, especially DR and DQ, strongly co-occurred, TCR associations were difficult to assign to individual alleles. Cytomegalovirus status was reported to be diagnosed by the classifier with high specificity and sensitivity in both the original and validation cohorts. According to a later genetic analysis, donors in an Asian-associated ancestry cluster had fewer N-insertions in productive TCRs than the approximately 650-donor mean.

The junction shows trimming of 3 bases on V and 5 bases on J, plus 16 bases between the germline ends. Counted from cysteine to phenylalanine, this CDR3 has 15 amino acids. The sequence is cut down to CDR3 DNA, 45 bases in frame from base 1. CDR1 and CDR2 are drawn from the germline V gene: KGHSH, LQKENI. The chain joins TRBV18 to TRBJ1-1, with a tentative D gene TRBD1 over 6 matching bases. This receptor was obtained from a woman aged 50 to 60 in good health and CMV-seropositive. Sequenced input: PBMCs. The sequenced DNA: TGTGCCAGCTCACCGCAACAGGGATGGCAGACTGAAGCTTTCTTT. Its amino acids are CASSPQQGWQTEAFF.